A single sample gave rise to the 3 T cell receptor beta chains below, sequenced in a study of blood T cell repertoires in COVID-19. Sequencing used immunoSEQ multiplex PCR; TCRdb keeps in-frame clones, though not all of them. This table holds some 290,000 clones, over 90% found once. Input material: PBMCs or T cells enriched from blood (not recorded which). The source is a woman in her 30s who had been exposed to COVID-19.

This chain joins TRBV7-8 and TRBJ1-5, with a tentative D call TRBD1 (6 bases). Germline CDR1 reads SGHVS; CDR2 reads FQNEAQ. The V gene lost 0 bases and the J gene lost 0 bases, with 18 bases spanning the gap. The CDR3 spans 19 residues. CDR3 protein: CASSLAGRGRGNSNQPQHF. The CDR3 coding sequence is TGTGCCAGCAGCTTAGCGGGTAGGGGGAGGGGGAATAGCAATCAGCCCCAGCATTTT.

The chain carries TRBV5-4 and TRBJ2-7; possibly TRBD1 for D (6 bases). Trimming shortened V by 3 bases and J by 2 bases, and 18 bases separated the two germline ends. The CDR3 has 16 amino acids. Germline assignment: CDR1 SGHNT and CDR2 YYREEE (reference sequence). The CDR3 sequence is CASSSRVQGPTYEQYF. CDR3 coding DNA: TGTGCCAGCAGCTCCCGAGTCCAGGGGCCCACCTACGAGCAGTACTTC. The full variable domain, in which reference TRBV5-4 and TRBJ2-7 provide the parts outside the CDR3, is ETGVTQSPTHLIKTRGQQVTLRCSSQSGHNTVSWYQQALGQGPQFIFQYYREEENGRGNFPPRFSGLQFPNYSSELNVNALELDDSALYLCASSSRVQGPTYEQYFGPGTRLTVT.

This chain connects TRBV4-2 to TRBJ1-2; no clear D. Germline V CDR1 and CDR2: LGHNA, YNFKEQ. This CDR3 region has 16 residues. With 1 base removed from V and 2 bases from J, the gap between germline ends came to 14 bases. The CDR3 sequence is CASSQVGQRVNYGYTF. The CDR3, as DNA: TGTGCCAGCAGCCAAGTAGGGCAGAGGGTCAACTATGGCTACACCTTC.